The rows below give T cell receptor beta chains drawn from one sample of a study of cytomegalovirus exposure and HLA in healthy donors. The repertoire was sequenced with immunoSEQ multiplex PCR; TCRdb's copy has only in-frame clones and lacks some. The sample records more than 85,000 clones, about three quarters being singletons. Material: PBMCs. The receptors stem from a male donor in good health and CMV-seropositive. The CDR3 runs from the conserved cysteine through the conserved F or W. A D gene is named only where the DNA matches it firmly. Size is omitted from some rows. Given values are once, few, many or a class for expanded clones.

size	J	V	D	DNA	CDR3
.	TRBJ2-3	TRBV5-1	TRBD2	TGCGCCAGCAGCTTTATGCCTAGCGGGGGGCTTAGCACAGATACGCAGTATTTT	CASSFMPSGGLSTDTQYF
.	TRBJ2-1	TRBV4-3	.	TGCGCCAGCAGCCAAGATCATTTGGGCAAGGGGATTGAGCAGTTCTTC	CASSQDHLGKGIEQFF
.	TRBJ1-4	TRBV7-2	TRBD1	TGTGCCAGCAGCTCCCCGACAGGGGGCTATGAAAAACTGTTTTTT	CASSSPTGGYEKLFF
.	TRBJ1-6	TRBV6-5	.	TGTGCCAGCAGGGAACCGGTTCCGGGTAATTCACCCCTCCACTTT	CASREPVPGNSPLHF
.	TRBJ2-3	TRBV5-1	TRBD2	TGCGCCAGCAGCTGGAATCCCCTAGCGGGGGCAGGGGATACGCAGTATTTT	CASSWNPLAGAGDTQYF
.	TRBJ1-2	TRBV5-1	.	TGCGCCAGCAGCTTGGATCCCGGGTCGCTTTATGGCTACACCTTC	CASSLDPGSLYGYTF
.	TRBJ2-3	TRBV5-1	.	TGCGCCAGCAGCGTTGGGATCCTCGCGGGGAACACAGATACGCAGTATTTT	CASSVGILAGNTDTQYF
few	TRBJ2-2	TRBV6-1	TRBD1	TGTGCCAGTAAACAGGGGGACACCGGGGAGCTGTTTTTT	CASKQGDTGELFF
.	TRBJ2-1	TRBV9	TRBD1	TGTGCCAGCAGCGTCCTATCCGGGACAGGGGCCTACAATGAGCAGTTCTTC	CASSVLSGTGAYNEQFF
.	TRBJ2-5	TRBV11-3	.	TGTGCCAGCAGCATAGGCGGAGCTGGGGAGACCCAGTACTTC	CASSIGGAGETQYF
.	TRBJ2-7	TRBV5-1	TRBD2	TGCGCCAGCAGCTCCAAATTTAGCGGGGGGGCATCCTACGAGCAGTACTTC	CASSSKFSGGASYEQYF
.	TRBJ2-5	TRBV5-1	.	TGCGCCAGCAACCCGGACAGTAAAGAGACCCAGTACTTC	CASNPDSKETQYF
.	TRBJ2-7	TRBV7-6	TRBD1	TGTGCCAGCAGCGGGGGACAGGACCCTCGCGAGCAGTACTTC	CASSGGQDPREQYF
.	TRBJ1-2	TRBV4-1	.	TGCGCCAGCAGCCAAGATCTACAGGCACTCTATGGCTACACCTTC	CASSQDLQALYGYTF
.	TRBJ2-7	TRBV28	.	TGTGCCAGCAGTTTGAGACATTCCAGGAGGTACGTCGAGCAGTACTTC	CASSLRHSRRYVEQYF
.	TRBJ2-1	TRBV7-6	.	TGTGCCAGCAGCTTAGTTTCGGTCAACAATGAGCAGTTCTTC	CASSLVSVNNEQFF
.	TRBJ2-5	TRBV7-9	TRBD1	TGTGCCAGCAGCCGATCCTCAGGGGGCACGGAGACCCAGTACTTC	CASSRSSGGTETQYF
.	TRBJ1-2	TRBV25-1	.	TGTGCCAGCAGAGGTACAGATTATTCCTATGGCTACACCTTC	CASRGTDYSYGYTF
.	TRBJ2-1	TRBV7-6	.	TGTGCCAGCAGCTTAGGGCTAGCGTTGGATGAGCAGTTCTTC	CASSLGLALDEQFF
.	TRBJ2-7	TRBV20-1	.	TGCAGTGCTGCAGGGTCCTACGAGCAGTACTTC	CSAAGSYEQYF
.	TRBJ1-5	TRBV30	TRBD1	TGTGCCTGGAGCCTAAAAGGGGGCGGTCAGCCCCAGCATTTT	CAWSLKGGGQPQHF
.	TRBJ1-5	TRBV2	.	TGTGCCAGCGCGTCAGGGCCGCCCCAGCATTTT	CASASGPPQHF
.	TRBJ1-6	TRBV9	.	TGTGCCAGCAGCGTGAGGGACGGGGGGGGTTCACCCCTCCACTTT	CASSVRDGGGSPLHF
once	TRBJ2-7	TRBV5-1	TRBD1	TGCGCCAGCAGCTTGGGGGCAGGGGGTACCTACGAGCAGTACTTC	CASSLGAGGTYEQYF
.	TRBJ1-4	TRBV5-6	.	TGTGCCAGCAGCTTGGGTATCAGTAATGAAAAACTGTTTTTT	CASSLGISNEKLFF
.	TRBJ1-1	TRBV10-2	.	TGCGCCAGCAGGGGCCCAGGGAACACTGAAGCTTTCTTT	CASRGPGNTEAFF
.	TRBJ2-1	TRBV6-5	.	TGTGCCAGCAGTTGGTCGGGTTACAATGAGCAGTTCTTC	CASSWSGYNEQFF
.	TRBJ2-2	TRBV7-9	TRBD1	TGTGCCAGCAGCTTGACAGGGTTTTACACCGGGGAGCTGTTTTTT	CASSLTGFYTGELFF
few	TRBJ1-2	TRBV30	.	TGTGCCTGGAGTGTACTTCTTCGAGGAGGGAACTATGGCTACACCTTC	CAWSVLLRGGNYGYTF
.	TRBJ2-3	TRBV2	.	TGTGCCAGCAGTATGGGAGGGGGGCTCGGCACAGATACGCAGTATTTT	CASSMGGGLGTDTQYF
.	TRBJ2-7	TRBV11-2	.	TGTGCCAGCAGCAACCTGGCGCGGTACGAGCAGTACTTC	CASSNLARYEQYF
.	TRBJ1-6	TRBV19	TRBD1	TGTGCCAGTAGCCAAGGACAGGGTATGAACTCACCCCTCCACTTT	CASSQGQGMNSPLHF
.	TRBJ2-7	TRBV5-4	.	TGTGCCTCAGGTACGGTCTACGAGCAGTACTTC	CASGTVYEQYF
.	TRBJ1-5	TRBV7-8	.	TGTGCCAGCAGGCGGTCTTCAGGGCAGCCCCAGCATTTT	CASRRSSGQPQHF
.	TRBJ2-7	TRBV6-5	TRBD1	TGTGCCACCGTAGAAAACAGGGGCTCCTACGAGCAGTACTTC	CATVENRGSYEQYF
.	TRBJ2-5	TRBV15	TRBD1	TGTGCCACCAGCAGCCTAGGACAGGGCGAACCACAAGAGACCCAGTACTTC	CATSSLGQGEPQETQYF
.	TRBJ1-1	TRBV10-1	TRBD1	TGCGCCAGCAGTGACCAGGGGGCCCCGCGGTTTGAAGCTTTCTTT	CASSDQGAPRFEAFF
.	TRBJ1-2	TRBV5-5	.	TGTGCCAGCAGCTTGTTCCAGTCCGCTAACTATGGCTACACCTTC	CASSLFQSANYGYTF
.	TRBJ2-3	TRBV27	.	TGTGCCAGCAGTTTCATCCCCGGAGATACGCAGTATTTT	CASSFIPGDTQYF
.	TRBJ1-1	TRBV5-1	.	TGCGCCAGCAGCTTCGGGGATCCGAACACTGAAGCTTTCTTT	CASSFGDPNTEAFF
.	TRBJ2-1	TRBV5-1	TRBD1	TGCGCCAGCAGCTTGGGGGTACAGGGGGCGCGGGAGCAGTTCTTC	CASSLGVQGAREQFF
.	TRBJ2-7	TRBV5-1	.	TGCGCCAGCAGCCCGCTGGACTACCGCTACGAGCAGTACTTC	CASSPLDYRYEQYF
once	TRBJ1-1	TRBV4-2	.	TGTGCCAGCAGCCAAGATAGGACAGCTACCGGCCGGGACACTGAAGCTTTCTTT	CASSQDRTATGRDTEAFF
.	TRBJ2-7	TRBV19	TRBD1	TGTGCCAGTAGTATAGGTCAGGGGGTCTTCCACGAGCAGTACTTC	CASSIGQGVFHEQYF
.	TRBJ2-3	TRBV6-1	TRBD2	TGTGCCAGCAGTGAAGGGACTAGCGGGGGTGGGACAGATACGCAGTATTTT	CASSEGTSGGGTDTQYF
.	TRBJ2-3	TRBV7-2	TRBD2	TGTGCCAGCAGCTTAGTAGGGACTAACACAGATACGCAGTATTTT	CASSLVGTNTDTQYF
.	TRBJ2-7	TRBV6-1	TRBD1	TGTGCCAGCCACACGCCCGGACAGGGCTACGAGCAGTACTTC	CASHTPGQGYEQYF
.	TRBJ1-4	TRBV19	.	TGTGCCAGTAGTACGCCCGTCAGGAGGGCCGGGGGAACTAATGAAAAACTGTTTTTT	CASSTPVRRAGGTNEKLFF
.	TRBJ1-2	TRBV7-9	TRBD1	TGTTCCAGCAGCTTGATGACAGGGGGCGCTTACTATGGCTACACCTTC	CSSSLMTGGAYYGYTF
.	TRBJ2-7	TRBV5-1	.	TGCGCCAGCAGCCCCCAGGCCGAGAGCTCCTACGAGCAGTACTTC	CASSPQAESSYEQYF
.	TRBJ1-5	TRBV29-1	TRBD1	TGCAGCGTTGCCCCCACAGGGGGCGGCAATCAGCCCCAGCATTTT	CSVAPTGGGNQPQHF
.	TRBJ1-1	TRBV11-3	TRBD1	TGTGCCAGCAGCTTAAAAACAGGGGACACTGAAGCTTTCTTT	CASSLKTGDTEAFF
.	TRBJ1-1	TRBV30	.	TGTGCCTGGAGTGGACCAGGGGACATAAGAATGAACACTGAAGCTTTCTTT	CAWSGPGDIRMNTEAFF
.	TRBJ2-1	TRBV6-5	TRBD2	TGTGCCAGCAGCGGACTAGCGGGGAAGGTTTATGAGCAGTTCTTC	CASSGLAGKVYEQFF